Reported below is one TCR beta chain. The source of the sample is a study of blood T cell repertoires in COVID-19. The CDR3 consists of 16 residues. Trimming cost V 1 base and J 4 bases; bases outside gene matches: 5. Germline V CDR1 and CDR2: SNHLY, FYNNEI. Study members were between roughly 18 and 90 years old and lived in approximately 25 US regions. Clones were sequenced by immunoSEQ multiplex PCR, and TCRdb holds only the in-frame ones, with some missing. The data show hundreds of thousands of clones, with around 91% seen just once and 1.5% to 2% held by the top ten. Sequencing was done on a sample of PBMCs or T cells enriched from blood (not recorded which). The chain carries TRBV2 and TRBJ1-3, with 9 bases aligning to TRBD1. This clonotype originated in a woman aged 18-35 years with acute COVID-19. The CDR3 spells CASSEGDREFGNTIYF. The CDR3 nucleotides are TGTGCCAGCAGTGAAGGGGACAGGGAATTCGGAAACACCATATATTTT.